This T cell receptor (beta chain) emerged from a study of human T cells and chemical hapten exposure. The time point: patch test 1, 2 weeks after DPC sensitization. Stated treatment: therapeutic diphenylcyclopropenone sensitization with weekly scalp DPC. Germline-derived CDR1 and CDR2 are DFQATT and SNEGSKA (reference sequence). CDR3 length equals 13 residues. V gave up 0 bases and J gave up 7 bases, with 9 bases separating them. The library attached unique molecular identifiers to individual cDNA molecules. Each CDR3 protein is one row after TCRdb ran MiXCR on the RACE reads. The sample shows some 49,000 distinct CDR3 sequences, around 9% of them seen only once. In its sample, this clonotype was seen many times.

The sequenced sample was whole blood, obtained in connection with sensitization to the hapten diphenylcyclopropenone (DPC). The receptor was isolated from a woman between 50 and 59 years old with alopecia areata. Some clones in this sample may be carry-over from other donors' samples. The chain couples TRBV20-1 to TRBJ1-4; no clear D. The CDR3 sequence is CSARDYQLEKLFF. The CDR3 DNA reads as TGCAGTGCTAGAGATTACCAGCTTGAAAAACTGTTTTTT.